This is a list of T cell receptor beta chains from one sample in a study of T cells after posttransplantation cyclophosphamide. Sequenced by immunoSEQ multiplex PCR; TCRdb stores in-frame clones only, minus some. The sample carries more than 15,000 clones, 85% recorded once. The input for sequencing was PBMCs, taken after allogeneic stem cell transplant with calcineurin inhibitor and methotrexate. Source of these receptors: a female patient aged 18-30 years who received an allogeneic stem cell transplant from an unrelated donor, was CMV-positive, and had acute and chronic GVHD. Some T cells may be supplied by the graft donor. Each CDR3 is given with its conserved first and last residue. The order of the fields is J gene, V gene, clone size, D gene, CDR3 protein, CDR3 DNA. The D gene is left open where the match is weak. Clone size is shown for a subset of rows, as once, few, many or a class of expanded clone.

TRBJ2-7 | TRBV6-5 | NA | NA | CASSYSATGYEQYF | TGTGCCAGCAGTTACTCGGCTACGGGCTACGAGCAGTACTTC
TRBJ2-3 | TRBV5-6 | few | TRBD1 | CASSLSGTGSNTQYF | TGTGCCAGCAGCTTGTCCGGGACAGGGTCCAATACGCAGTATTTT
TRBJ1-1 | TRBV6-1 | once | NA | CASNRNTEAFF | TGTGCCAGCAATCGGAACACTGAAGCTTTCTTT
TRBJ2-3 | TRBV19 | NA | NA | CASKQDTDTQYF | TGTGCCAGCAAACAGGACACAGATACGCAGTATTTT
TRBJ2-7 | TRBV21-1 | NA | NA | CASSNQVGEDPYEQYF | TGTGCCAGCAGCAACCAGGTTGGGGAGGACCCGTACGAGCAGTACTTC
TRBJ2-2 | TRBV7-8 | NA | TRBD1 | CASSSNTGVSTGELFF | TGTGCCAGCAGTTCAAATACAGGGGTGTCCACCGGGGAGCTGTTTTTT
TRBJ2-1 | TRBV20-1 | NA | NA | CSAPAVGEQFF | TGCAGTGCTCCAGCGGTGGGTGAGCAGTTCTTC
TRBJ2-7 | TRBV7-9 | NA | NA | CASSIPSGGGSYEQYF | TGTGCCAGCAGCATACCCTCCGGGGGCGGGAGCTACGAGCAGTACTTC
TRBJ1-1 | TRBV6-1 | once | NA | CASSDYWTVEAFF | TGTGCCAGCAGTGACTACTGGACAGTCGAAGCTTTCTTT
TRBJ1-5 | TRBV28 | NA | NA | CASSFPTGPQHF | TGTGCCAGCAGTTTCCCGACGGGGCCCCAGCATTTT
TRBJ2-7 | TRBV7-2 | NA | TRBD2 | CASSYSGRVNEQYF | TGTGCCAGCAGCTATAGCGGGAGGGTCAACGAGCAGTACTTC
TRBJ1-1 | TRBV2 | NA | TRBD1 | CASSWTGVAFF | TGTGCCAGCTCCTGGACAGGGGTTGCTTTCTTT
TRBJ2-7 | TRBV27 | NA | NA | CASSLSRGAGAYEQYF | TGTGCCAGCAGTTTATCTCGGGGGGCGGGGGCCTACGAGCAGTACTTC
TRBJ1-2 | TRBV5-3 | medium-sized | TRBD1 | CASSRDRPQLGYTF | TGTGCCAGTTCACGGGACAGACCTCAATTGGGCTACACCTTC
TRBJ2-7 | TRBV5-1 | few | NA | CASSLDRSDEQYF | TGCGCCAGCAGCTTGGACAGATCCGACGAGCAGTACTTC
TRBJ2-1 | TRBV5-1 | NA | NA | CASSFIGGVGENEQFF | TGCGCCAGCAGCTTTATTGGTGGTGTAGGGGAAAATGAGCAGTTCTTC
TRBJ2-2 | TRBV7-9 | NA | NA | CASSLADSTGELFF | TGTGCCAGCAGCTTAGCAGACAGCACCGGGGAGCTGTTTTTT
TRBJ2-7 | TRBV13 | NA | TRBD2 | CASSLGGRANEQYF | TGTGCCAGCAGCTTAGGTGGGAGGGCCAACGAGCAGTACTTC
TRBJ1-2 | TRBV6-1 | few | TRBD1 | CASSTWTGGSYGYTF | TGTGCCAGCAGTACCTGGACAGGGGGCAGCTATGGCTACACCTTC
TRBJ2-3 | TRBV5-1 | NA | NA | CASSLSLSSTDTQYF | TGCGCCAGCAGCTTGTCCCTTTCTAGCACAGATACGCAGTATTTT
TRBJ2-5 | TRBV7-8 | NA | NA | CASSLGPRGETQYF | TGTGCCAGCAGCTTAGGGCCGCGGGGAGAGACCCAGTACTTC
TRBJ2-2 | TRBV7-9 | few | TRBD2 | CASSLSPKAGRNTGELFF | TGTGCCAGCAGCTTAAGCCCCAAAGCGGGACGGAACACCGGGGAGCTGTTTTTT
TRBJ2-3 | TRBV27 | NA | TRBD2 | CASSLSGRAGDTQYF | TGTGCCAGCAGTTTAAGCGGGAGGGCAGGAGATACGCAGTATTTT
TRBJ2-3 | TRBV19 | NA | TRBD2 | CASSTGLAGWDTQYF | TGTGCCAGTAGTACAGGACTAGCGGGATGGGATACGCAGTATTTT
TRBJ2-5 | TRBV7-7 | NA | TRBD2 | CASSFSLAGGKETQYF | TGTGCCAGCAGCTTTAGCCTAGCGGGAGGAAAAGAGACCCAGTACTTC
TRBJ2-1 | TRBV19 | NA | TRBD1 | CASSGDRGRYNEQFF | TGTGCCAGTAGTGGGGACAGGGGGCGGTACAATGAGCAGTTCTTC
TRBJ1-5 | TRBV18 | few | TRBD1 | CASSQDRGVNQPQHF | TGTGCCAGCTCACAAGACAGGGGCGTCAATCAGCCCCAGCATTTT
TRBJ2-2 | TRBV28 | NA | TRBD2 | CASSLGLAGGVGELFF | TGTGCCAGCAGTTTAGGATTAGCGGGAGGAGTCGGGGAGCTGTTTTTT
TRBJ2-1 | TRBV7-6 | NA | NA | CASSSGGEQFF | TGTGCCAGCAGCTCCGGTGGTGAGCAGTTCTTC
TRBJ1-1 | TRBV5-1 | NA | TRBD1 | CASSPGTGLVTFF | TGCGCCAGCAGCCCCGGGACAGGATTGGTGACTTTCTTT
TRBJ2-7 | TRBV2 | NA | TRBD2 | CASKKDPAGSYEQYF | TGTGCCAGCAAAAAGGACCCAGCGGGATCCTACGAGCAGTACTTC
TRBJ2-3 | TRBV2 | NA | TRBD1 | CASSHTDRGRVVDTQYF | TGTGCCAGCAGCCACACGGACAGGGGGAGAGTAGTAGATACGCAGTATTTT
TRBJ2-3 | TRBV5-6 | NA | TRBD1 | CASSTGQGGTDTQYF | TGTGCCAGCAGCACGGGACAGGGGGGCACAGATACGCAGTATTTT
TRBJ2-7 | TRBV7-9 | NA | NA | CASSRGDRTAYEQYF | TGTGCCAGCAGCCGAGGAGACAGGACAGCCTACGAGCAGTACTTC
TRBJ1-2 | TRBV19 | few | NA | CASSSSMGGYTF | TGTGCCAGTAGTAGCAGCATGGGCGGCTACACCTTC
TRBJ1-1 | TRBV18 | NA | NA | CASSPRKTGGAYTEAFF | TGTGCCAGCTCACCGAGAAAGACGGGGGGGGCGTACACTGAAGCTTTCTTT
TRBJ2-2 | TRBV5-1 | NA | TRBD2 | CASRPGLRNAGELFF | TGCGCCAGCAGACCGGGACTACGGAATGCCGGGGAGCTGTTTTTT
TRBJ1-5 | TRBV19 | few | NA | CASSIPHESSNQPQHF | TGTGCCAGTAGTATTCCCCATGAGAGTAGCAATCAGCCCCAGCATTTT
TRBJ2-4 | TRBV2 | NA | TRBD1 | CASSGTRGLNIQYF | TGTGCCAGCAGTGGGACCAGGGGGCTAAACATTCAGTACTTC
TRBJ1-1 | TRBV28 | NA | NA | CASSDPVKPDTEAFF | TGTGCCAGCAGTGATCCGGTTAAGCCGGACACTGAAGCTTTCTTT
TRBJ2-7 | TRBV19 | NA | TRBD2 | CASSIDFGLAMSYEQYF | TGTGCCAGTAGTATAGACTTCGGACTAGCGATGAGTTACGAGCAGTACTTC
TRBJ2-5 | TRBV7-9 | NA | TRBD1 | CASSPRGPETQYF | TGTGCCAGCAGTCCGAGGGGGCCAGAGACCCAGTACTTC
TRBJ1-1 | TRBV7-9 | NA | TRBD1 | CASSLLQGATEAFF | TGTGCCAGCAGCTTACTACAGGGGGCCACTGAAGCTTTCTTT
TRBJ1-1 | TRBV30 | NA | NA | CAWSDSTEAFF | TGTGCCTGGAGTGACAGCACTGAAGCTTTCTTT
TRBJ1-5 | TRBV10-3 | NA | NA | CAISEGVKQPQHF | TGTGCCATCAGTGAAGGGGTAAAGCAGCCCCAGCATTTT
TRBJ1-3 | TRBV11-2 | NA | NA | CASRTRGGRSGNTIYF | TGTGCCAGCAGGACGCGCGGGGGGCGGTCTGGAAACACCATATATTTT
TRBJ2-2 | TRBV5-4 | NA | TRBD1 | CASSSERLRTGGNTGELFF | TGTGCCAGCAGCTCCGAAAGATTAAGGACAGGGGGGAACACCGGGGAGCTGTTTTTT
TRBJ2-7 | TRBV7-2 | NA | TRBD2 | CASSYRGGDEQYF | TGTGCCAGCAGCTACCGGGGGGGGGACGAGCAGTACTTC
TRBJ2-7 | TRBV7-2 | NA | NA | CASSFDRFYEQYF | TGTGCCAGCAGCTTCGACAGATTCTACGAGCAGTACTTC
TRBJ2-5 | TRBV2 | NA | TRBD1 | CASSSGTGFRETQYF | TGTGCCAGCAGTTCCGGGACAGGGTTCCGGGAGACCCAGTACTTC
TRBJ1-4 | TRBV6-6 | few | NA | CASRNAGTEREKLFF | TGTGCCAGCAGAAACGCGGGCACAGAACGTGAAAAACTGTTTTTT
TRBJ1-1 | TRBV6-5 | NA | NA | CACRKRGSTEAFF | TGTGCCTGCCGTAAACGTGGGAGCACTGAAGCTTTCTTT
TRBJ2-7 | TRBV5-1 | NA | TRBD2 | CASSLTLHRAGGPREQYF | TGCGCCAGCAGCCTAACACTCCACCGAGCGGGAGGGCCGAGGGAGCAGTACTTC
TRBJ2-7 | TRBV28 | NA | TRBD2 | CASSLPRGVSGSLAYEQYF | TGTGCCAGCAGTTTGCCCCGCGGGGTGAGCGGGAGCCTCGCCTACGAGCAGTACTTC
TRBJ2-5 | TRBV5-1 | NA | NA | CASSLAPTGLQGKTQYF | TGCGCCAGCAGCTTGGCCCCGACAGGCCTACAAGGAAAGACCCAGTACTTC
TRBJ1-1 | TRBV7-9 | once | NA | CASSLSGSEAFF | TGTGCCAGCAGCTTATCGGGTTCCGAAGCTTTCTTT
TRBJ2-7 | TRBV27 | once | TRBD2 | CASSPTGIPGLAISDEQYF | TGTGCCAGCAGTCCAACAGGGATTCCGGGACTAGCGATATCAGACGAGCAGTACTTC